A selection of T cell receptor beta chains follows, all from one sample in a study of early stage breast cancer tumors. The method was immunoSEQ multiplex PCR; TCRdb's version includes in-frame clones alone and lacks a portion of them. This table has 25,000 to 30,000 clones, more than 80% appearing once. Sequenced sample: blood. The receptors shown here come from a person aged 55-75 years with breast cancer. Each CDR3 is given with its conserved first and last residue. D genes are given only for firm matches. Rows may omit the clone size; those that give it use once, few, many or a size class.

v_call: TRBV14
clone_size: -
j_call: TRBJ1-1
d_call: TRBD1
cdr3_aa: CASSRRTGRNTEAFF
cdr3_nt: TGTGCCAGCAGCAGACGGACAGGGAGGAACACTGAAGCTTTCTTT

v_call: TRBV30
clone_size: -
j_call: TRBJ2-7
d_call: -
cdr3_aa: CAWRGRDYEQYF
cdr3_nt: TGTGCCTGGAGGGGCAGGGATTACGAGCAGTACTTC

v_call: TRBV7-2
clone_size: once
j_call: TRBJ2-3
d_call: -
cdr3_aa: CASSLVTRGTDTQYF
cdr3_nt: TGTGCCAGCAGCTTAGTAACTAGAGGTACAGATACGCAGTATTTT

v_call: TRBV2
clone_size: -
j_call: TRBJ2-1
d_call: TRBD2
cdr3_aa: CASTGQLAGNNEQFF
cdr3_nt: TGTGCCAGCACGGGACAACTAGCGGGCAACAATGAGCAGTTCTTC

v_call: TRBV5-1
clone_size: -
j_call: TRBJ2-7
d_call: TRBD1
cdr3_aa: CASSGQGDLEQYF
cdr3_nt: TGCGCCAGCTCGGGACAGGGGGACTTGGAGCAGTACTTC

v_call: TRBV18
clone_size: -
j_call: TRBJ2-7
d_call: TRBD2
cdr3_aa: CASSPESGSTNEQYF
cdr3_nt: TGTGCCAGCTCACCCGAGAGCGGGAGTACGAACGAGCAGTACTTC

v_call: TRBV7-6
clone_size: -
j_call: TRBJ2-6
d_call: -
cdr3_aa: CASTYYPRSGANVLTF
cdr3_nt: TGTGCCAGCACCTATTACCCGCGCTCTGGGGCCAACGTCCTGACTTTC

v_call: TRBV19
clone_size: -
j_call: TRBJ2-2
d_call: -
cdr3_aa: CASSHRSGELFF
cdr3_nt: TGTGCCAGTTCCCACAGGTCCGGGGAGCTGTTTTTT

v_call: TRBV28
clone_size: once
j_call: TRBJ2-6
d_call: -
cdr3_aa: CASRRLISGANVLTF
cdr3_nt: TGTGCCAGTCGCAGGCTCATCTCTGGGGCCAACGTCCTGACTTTC

v_call: TRBV5-4
clone_size: -
j_call: TRBJ1-4
d_call: TRBD1
cdr3_aa: CASSSQGAVEKLFF
cdr3_nt: TGTGCCAGCAGCTCTCAGGGGGCGGTGGAAAAACTGTTTTTT

v_call: TRBV5-8
clone_size: -
j_call: TRBJ2-7
d_call: TRBD1
cdr3_aa: CASSLGGQVAYEQYF
cdr3_nt: TGTGCCAGCAGCTTGGGGGGACAGGTTGCCTACGAGCAGTACTTC

v_call: TRBV25-1
clone_size: -
j_call: TRBJ1-2
d_call: -
cdr3_aa: CASSYRVGGYTF
cdr3_nt: TGTGCCAGCAGTTACCGGGTAGGAGGCTACACCTTC

v_call: TRBV18
clone_size: -
j_call: TRBJ2-1
d_call: TRBD2
cdr3_aa: CASSPGLAGTDEQFF
cdr3_nt: TGTGCCAGCTCACCAGGTCTAGCGGGGACGGATGAGCAGTTCTTC

v_call: TRBV7-2
clone_size: once
j_call: TRBJ2-3
d_call: TRBD2
cdr3_aa: CASSPFLASGSSTDTQYF
cdr3_nt: TGTGCCAGCAGCCCATTTTTGGCTAGCGGGTCTAGCACAGATACGCAGTATTTT

v_call: TRBV5-4
clone_size: -
j_call: TRBJ2-2
d_call: TRBD1
cdr3_aa: CASSSTGPGELFF
cdr3_nt: TGTGCCAGCAGCTCGACAGGGCCCGGGGAGCTGTTTTTT

v_call: TRBV9
clone_size: -
j_call: TRBJ1-2
d_call: TRBD1
cdr3_aa: CASSAGGYYGYTF
cdr3_nt: TGTGCCAGCAGCGCAGGGGGATACTATGGCTACACCTTC

v_call: TRBV7-2
clone_size: -
j_call: TRBJ2-7
d_call: -
cdr3_aa: CASSLAWTYEQYF
cdr3_nt: TGTGCCAGCAGCTTAGCGTGGACTTACGAGCAGTACTTC

v_call: TRBV30
clone_size: -
j_call: TRBJ1-1
d_call: TRBD1
cdr3_aa: CAWSSGQGELEEAFF
cdr3_nt: TGTGCCTGGAGTTCCGGACAGGGGGAATTAGAAGAAGCTTTCTTT

v_call: TRBV5-1
clone_size: once
j_call: TRBJ2-1
d_call: TRBD2
cdr3_aa: CASSKESGRGNEQFF
cdr3_nt: TGCGCCAGCAGCAAAGAGAGCGGGAGAGGGAATGAGCAGTTCTTC

v_call: TRBV5-4
clone_size: -
j_call: TRBJ1-2
d_call: -
cdr3_aa: CASSLRTAAGYTF
cdr3_nt: TGTGCCAGCAGCTTAAGGACAGCTGCTGGCTACACCTTC

v_call: TRBV9
clone_size: -
j_call: TRBJ2-7
d_call: TRBD2
cdr3_aa: CASSVAISGRAYEQYF
cdr3_nt: TGTGCCAGCAGCGTAGCAATAAGCGGGAGGGCCTACGAGCAGTACTTC

v_call: TRBV28
clone_size: few
j_call: TRBJ1-2
d_call: -
cdr3_aa: CASSFSNYGYTF
cdr3_nt: TGTGCCAGCAGTTTCTCCAACTATGGCTACACCTTC

v_call: TRBV18
clone_size: -
j_call: TRBJ2-7
d_call: -
cdr3_aa: CASSPSSDEQYF
cdr3_nt: TGTGCCAGCTCGCCCTCGAGTGACGAGCAGTACTTC

v_call: TRBV19
clone_size: -
j_call: TRBJ2-2
d_call: -
cdr3_aa: CASSTHGGSTGELFF
cdr3_nt: TGTGCCAGTAGTACCCATGGAGGAAGCACCGGGGAGCTGTTTTTT

v_call: TRBV28
clone_size: -
j_call: TRBJ1-1
d_call: TRBD1
cdr3_aa: CASSSPGTGMNTEAFF
cdr3_nt: TGTGCCAGCAGTTCCCCAGGGACAGGTATGAACACTGAAGCTTTCTTT

v_call: TRBV2
clone_size: -
j_call: TRBJ2-1
d_call: -
cdr3_aa: CASSEVPTGEQFF
cdr3_nt: TGTGCCAGCAGTGAAGTCCCCACCGGTGAGCAGTTCTTC

v_call: TRBV18
clone_size: -
j_call: TRBJ1-5
d_call: -
cdr3_aa: CASSPPEGNQPQHF
cdr3_nt: TGTGCCAGCTCCCCCCCGGAGGGCAATCAGCCCCAGCATTTT

v_call: TRBV29-1
clone_size: medium-sized
j_call: TRBJ1-2
d_call: TRBD1
cdr3_aa: CSVEGTGGRYGFTNYGYTF
cdr3_nt: TGCAGCGTTGAAGGGACAGGGGGCCGATATGGGTTTACTAACTATGGCTACACCTTC

v_call: TRBV14
clone_size: -
j_call: TRBJ2-7
d_call: -
cdr3_aa: CASSPLPSEGYEQYF
cdr3_nt: TGTGCCAGCAGCCCTCTTCCATCGGAGGGATACGAGCAGTACTTC

v_call: TRBV18
clone_size: few
j_call: TRBJ2-5
d_call: -
cdr3_aa: CASSPVQGFSETQYF
cdr3_nt: TGTGCCAGCTCACCTGTCCAGGGCTTTAGCGAGACCCAGTACTTC

v_call: TRBV7-8
clone_size: -
j_call: TRBJ2-7
d_call: TRBD2
cdr3_aa: CASSSGLAGPYEQYF
cdr3_nt: TGTGCCAGCAGCTCCGGACTAGCGGGGCCCTACGAGCAGTACTTC

v_call: TRBV7-2
clone_size: few
j_call: TRBJ1-2
d_call: -
cdr3_aa: CASSQAQGRSYGYTF
cdr3_nt: TGTGCCAGCAGCCAGGCACAGGGTAGAAGCTATGGCTACACCTTC

v_call: TRBV2
clone_size: -
j_call: TRBJ2-3
d_call: -
cdr3_aa: CASSEGLSTDTQYF
cdr3_nt: TGTGCCAGCAGTGAAGGACTGTCCACAGATACGCAGTATTTT

v_call: TRBV5-1
clone_size: -
j_call: TRBJ2-7
d_call: TRBD2
cdr3_aa: CASSFGLAGEQYF
cdr3_nt: TGCGCCAGCAGCTTCGGACTAGCCGGCGAGCAGTACTTC

v_call: TRBV7-9
clone_size: -
j_call: TRBJ1-1
d_call: -
cdr3_aa: CASSLLSNTEAFF
cdr3_nt: TGTGCCAGCAGCTTACTCTCGAACACTGAAGCTTTCTTT

v_call: TRBV14
clone_size: -
j_call: TRBJ2-5
d_call: TRBD2
cdr3_aa: CASSQATSGIRETQYF
cdr3_nt: TGTGCCAGCAGCCAAGCGACTAGCGGGATAAGGGAGACCCAGTACTTC

v_call: TRBV11-1
clone_size: -
j_call: TRBJ2-7
d_call: -
cdr3_aa: CASSLLDGTYEQYF
cdr3_nt: TGTGCCAGCAGTTTGTTGGACGGGACCTACGAGCAGTACTTC

v_call: TRBV6-1
clone_size: -
j_call: TRBJ2-3
d_call: -
cdr3_aa: CASRTLGSDTQYF
cdr3_nt: TGTGCCAGCAGGACACTAGGGTCAGATACGCAGTATTTT

v_call: TRBV29-1
clone_size: -
j_call: TRBJ2-7
d_call: TRBD1
cdr3_aa: CSVGGTGSYEQYF
cdr3_nt: TGCAGCGTTGGTGGGACAGGGTCCTACGAGCAGTACTTC

v_call: TRBV5-4
clone_size: -
j_call: TRBJ2-3
d_call: TRBD2
cdr3_aa: CASSLSGSVADTQYF
cdr3_nt: TGTGCCAGCAGCTTGAGCGGGAGCGTGGCAGATACGCAGTATTTT

v_call: TRBV30
clone_size: few
j_call: TRBJ2-7
d_call: -
cdr3_aa: CAWLQGSYEQYF
cdr3_nt: TGTGCCTGGCTACAGGGCTCCTACGAGCAGTACTTC

v_call: TRBV19
clone_size: -
j_call: TRBJ2-7
d_call: TRBD2
cdr3_aa: CASSFGIREGFNEQYF
cdr3_nt: TGTGCCAGTAGTTTTGGGATCCGGGAGGGTTTCAACGAGCAGTACTTC

v_call: TRBV28
clone_size: -
j_call: TRBJ1-4
d_call: -
cdr3_aa: CASSFEVLGAAKLFF
cdr3_nt: TGTGCCAGCAGTTTCGAGGTCCTGGGGGCGGCCAAACTGTTTTTT

v_call: TRBV29-1
clone_size: -
j_call: TRBJ2-2
d_call: -
cdr3_aa: CSVAGTLYTGELFF
cdr3_nt: TGCAGCGTGGCCGGGACACTTTACACCGGGGAGCTGTTTTTT

v_call: TRBV9
clone_size: -
j_call: TRBJ2-3
d_call: TRBD2
cdr3_aa: CASSVDGPSGVIHTQYF
cdr3_nt: TGTGCCAGCAGCGTGGACGGGCCTAGCGGAGTCATTCATACGCAGTATTTT

v_call: TRBV18
clone_size: -
j_call: TRBJ2-1
d_call: TRBD2
cdr3_aa: CASSPGSGSGIEQFF
cdr3_nt: TGTGCCAGCTCACCAGGTAGCGGGAGTGGGATTGAGCAGTTCTTC

v_call: TRBV4-3
clone_size: -
j_call: TRBJ1-2
d_call: TRBD1
cdr3_aa: CASSQDIHLDRGLSGLYGYTF
cdr3_nt: TGCGCCAGCAGCCAAGATATCCACCTGGACAGGGGTCTCTCAGGTCTTTATGGCTACACCTTC